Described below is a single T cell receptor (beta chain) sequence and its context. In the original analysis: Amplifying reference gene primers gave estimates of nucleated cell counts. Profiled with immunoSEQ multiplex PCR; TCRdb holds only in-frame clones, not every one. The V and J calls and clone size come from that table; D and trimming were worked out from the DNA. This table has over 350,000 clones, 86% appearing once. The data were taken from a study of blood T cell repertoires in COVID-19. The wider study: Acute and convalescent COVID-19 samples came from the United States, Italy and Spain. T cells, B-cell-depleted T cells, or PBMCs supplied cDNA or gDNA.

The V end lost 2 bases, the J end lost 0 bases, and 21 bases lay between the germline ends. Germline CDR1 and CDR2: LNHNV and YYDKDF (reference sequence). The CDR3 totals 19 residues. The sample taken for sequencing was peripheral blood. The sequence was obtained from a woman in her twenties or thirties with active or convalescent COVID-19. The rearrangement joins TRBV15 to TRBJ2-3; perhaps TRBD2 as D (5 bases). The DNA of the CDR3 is TGTGCCACCAGCAGAAGTACGGTGCGGGCGGCCGTGAGCACAGATACGCAGTATTTT. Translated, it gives CATSRSTVRAAVSTDTQYF.